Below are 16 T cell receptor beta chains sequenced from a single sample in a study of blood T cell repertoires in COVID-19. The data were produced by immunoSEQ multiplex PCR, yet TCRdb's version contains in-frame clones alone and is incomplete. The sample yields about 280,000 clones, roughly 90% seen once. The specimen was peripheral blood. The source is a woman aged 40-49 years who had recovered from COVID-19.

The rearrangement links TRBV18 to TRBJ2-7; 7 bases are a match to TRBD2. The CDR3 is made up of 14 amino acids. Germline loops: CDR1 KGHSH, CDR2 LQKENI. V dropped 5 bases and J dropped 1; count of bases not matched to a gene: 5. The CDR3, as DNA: TGTGCCAGCTCAGGGCTAGCGGCTTCCTACGAGCAGTACTTC. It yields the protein CASSGLAASYEQYF.

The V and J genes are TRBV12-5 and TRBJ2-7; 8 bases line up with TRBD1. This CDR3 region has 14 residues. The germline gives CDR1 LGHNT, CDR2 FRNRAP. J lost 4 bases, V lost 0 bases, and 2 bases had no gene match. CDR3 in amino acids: CASGLVGQGYEQYF. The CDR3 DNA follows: TGTGCTAGTGGTTTGGTCGGACAGGGATACGAGCAGTACTTC.

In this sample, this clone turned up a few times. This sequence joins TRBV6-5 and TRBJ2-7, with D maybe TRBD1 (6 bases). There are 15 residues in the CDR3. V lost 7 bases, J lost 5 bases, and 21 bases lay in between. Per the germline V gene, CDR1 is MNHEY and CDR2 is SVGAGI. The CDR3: CASKRGSGSEHEQYF. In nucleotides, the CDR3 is TGTGCCAGCAAGAGGGGGTCTGGTTCCGAGCACGAGCAGTACTTC.

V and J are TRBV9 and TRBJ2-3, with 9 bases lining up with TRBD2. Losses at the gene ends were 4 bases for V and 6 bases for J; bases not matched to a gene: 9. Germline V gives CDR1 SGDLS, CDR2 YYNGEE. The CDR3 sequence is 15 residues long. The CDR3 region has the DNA TGTGCCAGCAGCCTTCGGGCGGGAGGGAGTGATACGCAGTATTTT. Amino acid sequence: CASSLRAGGSDTQYF.

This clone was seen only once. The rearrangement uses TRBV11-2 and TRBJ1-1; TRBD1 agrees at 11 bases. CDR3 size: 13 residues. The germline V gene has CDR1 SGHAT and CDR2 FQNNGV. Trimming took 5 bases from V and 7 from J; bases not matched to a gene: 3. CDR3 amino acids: CASSPGTGGEAFF. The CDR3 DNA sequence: TGTGCCAGCAGCCCGGGGACAGGGGGTGAAGCTTTCTTT.

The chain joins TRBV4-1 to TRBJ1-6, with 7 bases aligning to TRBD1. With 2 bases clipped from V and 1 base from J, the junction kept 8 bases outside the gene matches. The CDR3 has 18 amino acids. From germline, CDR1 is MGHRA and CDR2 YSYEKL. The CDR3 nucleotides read TGCGCCAGCAGCCAAAGTACAGGGGCGAGGTCCTATAATTCACCCCTCCACTTT. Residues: CASSQSTGARSYNSPLHF.

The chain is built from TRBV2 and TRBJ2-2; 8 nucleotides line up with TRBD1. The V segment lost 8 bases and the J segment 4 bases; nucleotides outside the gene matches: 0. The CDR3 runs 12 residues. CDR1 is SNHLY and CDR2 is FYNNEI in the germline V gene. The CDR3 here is CASGTGTGELFF. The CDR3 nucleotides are TGTGCCAGCGGGACAGGCACCGGGGAGCTGTTTTTT.

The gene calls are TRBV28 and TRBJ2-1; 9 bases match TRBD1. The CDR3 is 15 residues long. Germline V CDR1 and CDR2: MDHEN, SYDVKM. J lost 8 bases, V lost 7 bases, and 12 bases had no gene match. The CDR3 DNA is TGTGCCAGCAAGGGCCGGGACAGGGTCCCTCATGAGCAGTTCTTC. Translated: CASKGRDRVPHEQFF.

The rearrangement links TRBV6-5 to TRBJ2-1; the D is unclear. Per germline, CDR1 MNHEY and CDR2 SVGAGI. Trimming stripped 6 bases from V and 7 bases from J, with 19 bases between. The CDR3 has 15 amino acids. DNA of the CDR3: TGTGCCAGCAGCCGAGCTAGGAGTATCGGGAATGAGCAGTTCTTC. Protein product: CASSRARSIGNEQFF.

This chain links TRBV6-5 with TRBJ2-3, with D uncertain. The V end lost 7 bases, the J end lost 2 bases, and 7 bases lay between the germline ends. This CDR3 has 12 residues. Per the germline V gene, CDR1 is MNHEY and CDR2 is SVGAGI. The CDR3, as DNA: TGTGCCAGCAAGCAAGACACAGATACGCAGTATTTT. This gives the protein CASKQDTDTQYF.

The CDR3 region has the DNA TGTGCCAGCGAGACGGGAAGCGAAGCCTACGAGCAGTACTTC. Amino acid sequence: CASETGSEAYEQYF. The genes are TRBV28 and TRBJ2-7; maybe TRBD2 (5 bases). With 8 bases removed from V and 2 bases from J, the gap between germline ends came to 16 bases. The CDR3 runs to 14 residues. Per the germline V gene, CDR1 is MDHEN and CDR2 is SYDVKM.

As DNA, the CDR3 is TGTGCCAGCTCACCTCCAGGGGAAGGGAACTATGGCTACACCTTC. Translated: CASSPPGEGNYGYTF. J is TRBJ1-2 and V is TRBV18, with D possibly TRBD1 on 6 matching bases. Looked up from germline, CDR1 is KGHSH and CDR2 is LQKENI. The length of the CDR3 is 15 residues. V lost 3 bases and J lost 2, with 13 bases in between.

The CDR3 protein is CAISDPTNYGYTF. CDR3 in DNA: TGTGCCATCAGTGACCCTACGAACTATGGCTACACCTTC. The rearrangement uses TRBV10-3 and TRBJ1-2; D is undetermined. Germline CDR1 and CDR2: ENHRY and SYGVKD. This CDR3 has 13 residues. Trimming pared 3 bases from V and 2 bases from J, leaving 7 bases between.

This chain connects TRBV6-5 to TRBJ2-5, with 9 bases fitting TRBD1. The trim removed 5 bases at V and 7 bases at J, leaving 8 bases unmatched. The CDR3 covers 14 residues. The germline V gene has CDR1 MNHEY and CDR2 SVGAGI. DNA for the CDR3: TGTGCCAGCAGTCAGAACAGGGGGCGGGGGACCCAGTACTTC. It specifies CASSQNRGRGTQYF.

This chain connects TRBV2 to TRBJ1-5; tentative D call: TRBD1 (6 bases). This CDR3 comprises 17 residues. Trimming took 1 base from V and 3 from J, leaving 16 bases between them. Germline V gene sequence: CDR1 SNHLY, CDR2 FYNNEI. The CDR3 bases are TGTGCCAGCAGTGAAGAGGGCCCTAGGACAGTCAATCAGCCCCAGCATTTT. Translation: CASSEEGPRTVNQPQHF.

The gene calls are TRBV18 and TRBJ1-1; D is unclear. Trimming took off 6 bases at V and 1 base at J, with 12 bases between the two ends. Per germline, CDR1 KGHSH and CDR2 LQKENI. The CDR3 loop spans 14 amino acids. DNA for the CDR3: TGTGCCAGCTCTGAACGCATGAGGAACACTGAAGCTTTCTTT. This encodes CASSERMRNTEAFF.